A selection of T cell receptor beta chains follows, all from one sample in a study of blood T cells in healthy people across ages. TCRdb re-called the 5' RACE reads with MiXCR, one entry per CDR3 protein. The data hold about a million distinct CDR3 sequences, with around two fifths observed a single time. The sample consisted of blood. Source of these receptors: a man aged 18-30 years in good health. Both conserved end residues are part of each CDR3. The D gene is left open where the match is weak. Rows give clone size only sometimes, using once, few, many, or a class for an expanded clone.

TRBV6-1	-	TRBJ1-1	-	CASRTSVVGGGEAFF	TGTGCCAGCAGGACTAGTGTGGTTGGGGGTGGTGAAGCTTTCTTT
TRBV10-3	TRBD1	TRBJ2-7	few	CAIRGTASGEQYF	TGTGCCATCAGGGGGACAGCCTCTGGGGAGCAGTACTTC
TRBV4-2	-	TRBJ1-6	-	CASSQDSVQGRASPLHF	TGTGCCAGCAGCCAAGATTCTGTCCAAGGGCGGGCTTCACCCCTCCACTTT
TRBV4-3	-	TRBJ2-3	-	CASSQKGRDTQYF	TGCGCCAGCAGCCAAAAAGGCAGGGATACGCAGTATTTT
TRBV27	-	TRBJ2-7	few	CASSLSDASRQYF	TGTGCCAGCAGTTTATCCGACGCCTCCCGGCAGTACTTC
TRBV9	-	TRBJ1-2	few	CASSGYKGPTGGYTF	TGTGCCAGCAGCGGCTACAAGGGACCTACGGGGGGCTACACCTTC
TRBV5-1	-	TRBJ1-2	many	CASSVGTPYGYTF	TGCGCCAGCAGCGTCGGGACACCATATGGCTACACCTTC
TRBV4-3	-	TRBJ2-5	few	CASSQEIDRTTYF	TGCGCCAGCAGCCAAGAAATCGACCGGACAACGTACTTC
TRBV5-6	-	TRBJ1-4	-	CASSITQDVNEKLFF	TGTGCCAGCAGCATCACGCAGGACGTTAATGAAAAACTGTTTTTT
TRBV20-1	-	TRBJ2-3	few	CSARGASGLLDTQYF	TGCAGTGCTAGAGGGGCCAGCGGGCTTTTAGATACGCAGTATTTT
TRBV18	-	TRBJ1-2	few	CASSPDTNSGYTF	TGTGCCAGCTCACCGGACACGAACTCTGGCTACACCTTC
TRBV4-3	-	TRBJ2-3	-	CVSSRDQLRTDTQYF	TGCGTCAGCAGCCGAGATCAGCTCCGCACAGATACGCAGTATTTT
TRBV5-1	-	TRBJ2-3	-	CASSLAVTDTGDTQYF	TGCGCCAGCAGCTTGGCTGTGACGGATACTGGAGATACGCAGTATTTT
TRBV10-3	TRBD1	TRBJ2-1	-	CAISMTPGQGSDEQFF	TGTGCCATCAGTATGACCCCGGGACAGGGGTCTGACGAGCAGTTCTTC
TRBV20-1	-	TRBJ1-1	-	CSASRGTTNTEAFF	TGCAGTGCTAGCCGAGGGACAACGAACACTGAAGCTTTCTTT
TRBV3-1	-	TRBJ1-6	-	CASSRPLVGMDSPLHF	TGTGCCAGCAGCCGTCCTCTTGTAGGGATGGATTCACCCCTCCACTTT
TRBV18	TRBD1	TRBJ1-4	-	CASGDRAASTNEKLFF	TGTGCCAGCGGGGACAGGGCTGCTTCAACTAATGAAAAACTGTTTTTT
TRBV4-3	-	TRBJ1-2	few	CASSQDRRSYGYTF	TGCGCCAGCAGCCAAGATCGTCGCAGCTATGGCTACACCTTC
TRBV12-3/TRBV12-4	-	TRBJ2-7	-	CASSAQGYEQYF	TGTGCCAGCAGTGCCCAGGGCTACGAGCAGTACTTC
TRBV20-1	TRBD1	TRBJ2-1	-	CSASLTGEGEQFF	TGCAGTGCTAGTCTTACAGGGGAAGGGGAGCAGTTCTTC
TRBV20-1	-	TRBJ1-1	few	CSARDKRRQTEAFF	TGCAGTGCTAGAGACAAGCGGCGGCAGACTGAAGCTTTCTTT
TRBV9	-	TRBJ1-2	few	CASSVAAGQANYGYTF	TGTGCCAGCAGCGTAGCGGCAGGACAAGCTAACTATGGCTACACCTTC
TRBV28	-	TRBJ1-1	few	CASRDTGYDTEAFF	TGTGCCAGCAGGGATACAGGGTACGACACTGAAGCTTTCTTT